Below, 27 T cell receptor beta chains from the same sample are listed, as sequenced in a study of blood T cells in healthy people across ages. PCR was performed a second time for about 6 to 12 cycles using a sample-barcoded 5' primer and a J-beta primer mix. In TCRdb, the 5' RACE reads were re-called with MiXCR into one record per CDR3 protein. Found here are more than 700,000 distinct CDR3 sequences, 46% of them singletons; the top ten hold 15% to 20%. Sequencing was carried out using blood. The receptors were gathered from a man older than 75 in good health.

Points on this clonotype: Being one base from a much bigger clone, this may be a read error. This sequence joins TRBV28 and TRBJ1-5, with 7 bases that match TRBD1. Looked up from germline, CDR1 is MDHEN and CDR2 is SYDVKM. This CDR3 has 21 residues. CDR3 in DNA: TGTGCCAGCGGTTTGTTCCCCAGCAGGTACAGGGGACGTTATAGCAATCAGCCCCAGCATTTT. This encodes CASGLFPSRYRGRYSNQPQHF. Full variable domain (missing parts from reference TRBV28 and TRBJ1-5): DVKVTQSSRYLVKRTGEKVFLECVQDMDHENMFWYRQDPGLGLRLIYFSYDVKMKEKGDIPEGYSVSREKKERFSLILESASTNQTSMYLCASGLFPSRYRGRYSNQPQHFGDGTRLSIL.

The V call is TRBV24-1, the J call TRBJ2-1; 12 positions agree with TRBD2. Germline V CDR1 and CDR2: KGHDR, SFDVKD. The CDR3 extends over 15 amino acids. CDR3 nucleotides: TGTGTCACGATGACTAGCGGGAGTGGGTACAATGAGCAGTTCTTC. It yields the protein CVTMTSGSGYNEQFF.

V usage is TRBV6-5 and J usage is TRBJ1-1; D gene unclear. CDR1 and CDR2 from the germline V gene are MNHEY and SVGAGI. V lost 2 bases to trimming and J lost 4 bases, with 11 bases between them. The length of the CDR3 is 14 residues. The CDR3, as DNA: TGTGCCAGCAGTTACACCCAGGCGGGCACTGAAGCTTTCTTT. Protein: CASSYTQAGTEAFF.

The chain recombines TRBV28 with TRBJ2-1; D not certain. Between the trimmed V and J ends, which lost 1 base and 10 bases, there was a span of 14 bases. The CDR3 spans 14 residues. The germline V gene encodes CDR1 MDHEN and CDR2 SYDVKM. This CDR3 is CASSLYGGTYEQFF. The DNA for the CDR3 is TGTGCCAGCAGTTTATACGGCGGAACCTACGAGCAGTTCTTC.

There are a few counts of this clonotype. The chain has TRBV7-8 and TRBJ1-2; no reliable D call. V lost 2 bases and J 1 base, leaving 11 bases between the germline ends. The CDR3 contains 15 residues. CDR1 is SGHVS, CDR2 FQNEAQ, per germline. The CDR3 region has the DNA TGTGCCAGCAGCTTAATGGGCAGGAATAACTATGGCTACACCTTC. Amino acids: CASSLMGRNNYGYTF.

The J gene is TRBJ2-6, the V gene TRBV28; 10 bases are shared with TRBD1. CDR1 and CDR2 (germline): MDHEN, SYDVKM. This CDR3 region has 19 residues. J lost 0 bases, V lost 4 bases, and 9 bases had no gene match. CDR3: CASSSSTGGYFSGANVLTF. Here the CDR3 DNA reads TGTGCCAGCAGTTCCTCGACAGGGGGCTATTTCTCTGGGGCCAACGTCCTGACTTTC.

Comments on this clonotype: Possible read error: a much larger clone is one base away. The rearrangement links TRBV14 to TRBJ1-6; tentatively, D is TRBD1 (6 bases). In germline, CDR1 is SGHDN, CDR2 FVKESK. The CDR3 consists of 15 residues. CDR3 loop: CASSQERDNNSLLHF. In DNA, the CDR3 is TGTGCCAGCAGCCAAGAAAGGGACAATAATTCACTCCTCCACTTT.

This chain links TRBV12-3 or TRBV12-4 with TRBJ2-7, with TRBD2 matching over 8 bases. V lost 7 bases to trimming and J lost 7 bases; unmatched junction nucleotides: 15. There are 15 residues in the CDR3. The CDR3 loop reads CASTTIAGTYNEQYF. The DNA of the CDR3 is TGTGCCAGCACGACAATAGCGGGAACTTACAATGAGCAGTACTTC.

J is TRBJ1-2 and V is TRBV5-1, with 8 bases that match TRBD1. There are 15 residues in the CDR3. CDR1 and CDR2 (germline): SGHRS, YFSETQ. The V segment lost 2 bases and the J segment 6 bases; nucleotides outside the gene matches: 9. CDR3 in amino acids: CASSLLDREFDGYTF. The CDR3 DNA follows: TGCGCCAGCAGCTTACTGGACAGGGAGTTCGATGGCTACACCTTC.

The V call is TRBV12-3 or TRBV12-4, the J call TRBJ2-5, with no clear D. The DNA end is more similar to TRBJ2-7, so the J call may be wrong. This CDR3 comprises 14 residues. The CDR3 bases are TGTGCCAGCAGATCGAGAACTCCGGGCGACGAGCAGTACTTC. Translation gives CASRSRTPGDEQYF.

The V gene is TRBV4-1, the J gene TRBJ2-7; 7 bases line up with TRBD1. The J segment lost 0 bases and the V segment lost 2 bases, leaving 7 bases of the junction unmatched. Germline CDR1 and CDR2: MGHRA and YSYEKL. The CDR3 extends over 16 amino acids. The CDR3 loop is CASSQQDRAGSYEQYF. In DNA form, the CDR3 reads TGCGCCAGCAGCCAACAAGACAGGGCCGGCTCCTACGAGCAGTACTTC.

This chain connects TRBV12-3 or TRBV12-4 to TRBJ2-1; D is unresolved. CDR3 length equals 15 residues. The V end was cut by 4 bases, the J end by 6 bases, with 16 bases between. The CDR3: CASSSIVSEPNEQFF. As DNA, the CDR3 is TGTGCCAGCAGTTCTATAGTATCGGAGCCCAATGAGCAGTTCTTC.

This chain links TRBV9 with TRBJ2-1; D perhaps matches TRBD2 (6 bases). Per the germline V gene, CDR1 is SGDLS and CDR2 is YYNGEE. Trimming took 4 bases from V and 8 from J, leaving 40 bases between them. The CDR3 runs 22 residues. The DNA of the CDR3 is TGTGCCAGCAGCCTAGGATCCAATCGGGGGTTCGGGGGTAGCGGTTGGAAGGATGAGCAGTTCTTC. Amino acids: CASSLGSNRGFGGSGWKDEQFF.

The chain is built from TRBV4-2 and TRBJ1-1, with TRBD1 as a possible D gene (6 bases). This CDR3 is 14 amino acids long. Between the trimmed V and J ends, which lost 5 bases and 1 base, there was a span of 11 bases. From germline, CDR1 is LGHNA and CDR2 YNFKEQ. CDR3: CASSGWGQNTEAFF. The CDR3 coding sequence is TGTGCCAGCAGCGGTTGGGGGCAGAACACTGAAGCTTTCTTT.

This clonotype was counted a single time. Since a much larger clone is just one base distant, this may be a read error. The chain is built from TRBV24-1 and TRBJ2-5, with D perhaps matching TRBD1 (6 bases). The germline V gene encodes CDR1 KGHDR and CDR2 SFDVKD. V lost 3 bases to trimming and J lost 4 bases, with 14 bases between them. This CDR3 spans 15 amino acids. CDR3 sequence: CATSDPDRYRETQYF. DNA of the CDR3: TGTGCCACCAGTGATCCTGACAGGTACCGAGAGACCCAGTACTTC.

The V and J genes are TRBV5-1 and TRBJ1-1, with D possibly TRBD1 on 5 matching bases. The V end was cut by 4 bases, the J end by 1 base, with 11 bases between. CDR3 length: 14 residues. Germline CDR1 is SGHRS and CDR2 is YFSETQ. The CDR3 sequence is CASSASGGNTEAFF. As DNA, the CDR3 is TGCGCCAGCAGCGCCTCGGGGGGGAACACTGAAGCTTTCTTT. Drawing the rest from reference TRBV5-1 and TRBJ1-1, the complete variable domain is KAGVTQTPRYLIKTRGQQVTLSCSPISGHRSVSWYQQTPGQGLQFLFEYFSETQRNKGNFPGRFSGRQFSNSRSEMNVSTLELGDSALYLCASSASGGNTEAFFGQGTRLTVV.

The gene calls are TRBV14 and TRBJ2-7; 8 bases align to TRBD1. V trimming: 2 bases; J trimming: 3 bases; junction bases outside the gene matches: 9. The CDR3 is made up of 16 amino acids. The V gene's germline CDR1 is SGHDN and CDR2 FVKESK. DNA for the CDR3: TGTGCCAGCAGCCAAAGGAGTACAGGGGGATTCTACGAGCAGTACTTC. Amino acids: CASSQRSTGGFYEQYF.

This sequence joins TRBV20-1 and TRBJ2-2; maybe TRBD1 (6 bases). The CDR3 spans 14 residues. Per germline, CDR1 DFQATT and CDR2 SNEGSKA (reference sequence). V was pared by 5 bases and J by 1 base, with 11 bases between. CDR3 nucleotide sequence: TGCAGTGCTGAGACGGACAGGAACACCGGGGAGCTGTTTTTT. Amino acid sequence: CSAETDRNTGELFF.

V and J are TRBV28 and TRBJ2-1; 9 nucleotides agree with TRBD1. The CDR3 runs to 15 residues. With 6 bases clipped from V and 10 bases from J, the junction kept 13 bases outside the gene matches. In germline, CDR1 is MDHEN, CDR2 SYDVKM. This CDR3 is CASSFPDRGEYEQFF. The DNA of the CDR3 is TGTGCCAGCAGCTTCCCGGACAGGGGTGAATACGAGCAGTTCTTC.

The sample holds many counts of this clonotype. The DNA for the CDR3 is TGCGCCAGCAGTAAAGCGGGAGAGGGCGAGCAGTACTTC. Protein sequence: CASSKAGEGEQYF. The genes are TRBV5-1 and TRBJ2-7, with 8 bases fitting TRBD2. J gave up 6 bases and V 5 bases, and 7 bases lay outside the gene matches. CDR1 SGHRS and CDR2 YFSETQ come from the germline V gene. This CDR3 comprises 13 residues. The variable domain in full, with the rest retrieved from reference TRBV5-1 and TRBJ2-7, is KAGVTQTPRYLIKTRGQQVTLSCSPISGHRSVSWYQQTPGQGLQFLFEYFSETQRNKGNFPGRFSGRQFSNSRSEMNVSTLELGDSALYLCASSKAGEGEQYFGPGTRLTVT.

This chain links TRBV2 with TRBJ2-1; 13 nucleotides align to TRBD2. The CDR3 spans 15 residues. Looked up from germline, CDR1 is SNHLY and CDR2 is FYNNEI. J lost 9 bases, V lost 6 bases, and 8 bases had no gene match. The CDR3 protein is CASRALAGGHGEQFF. CDR3 sequence (DNA): TGTGCCAGCAGAGCACTAGCGGGAGGGCATGGTGAGCAGTTCTTC.

This chain joins TRBV5-1 and TRBJ1-2, with TRBD1 matching over 8 bases. The germline gives CDR1 SGHRS, CDR2 YFSETQ. The CDR3 extends over 17 amino acids. J lost 4 bases, V lost 0 bases, and 11 bases had no gene match. The CDR3 region is CASSLGPGGFRIYGYTF. As DNA, the CDR3 is TGCGCCAGCAGCTTGGGGCCAGGGGGCTTCCGAATCTATGGCTACACCTTC.

This clonotype has a single count. The chain couples TRBV7-2 to TRBJ2-3; 8 bases line up with TRBD1. Germline loops: CDR1 SGHTA, CDR2 FQGNSA. The CDR3 sequence is 13 residues long. Trimming took 10 bases from V and 1 from J; bases not matched to a gene: 4. CDR3: CANRGVGTDTQYF. DNA of the CDR3: TGTGCCAACAGGGGGGTTGGCACAGATACGCAGTATTTT.

The chain combines TRBV20-1 with TRBJ1-4; 8 bases agree with TRBD1. The germline V gene has CDR1 DFQATT and CDR2 SNEGSKA (reference sequence). The V segment lost 3 bases and the J segment 7 bases; nucleotides outside the gene matches: 7. The CDR3 is 14 residues long. The CDR3 region is CSASSDRGGEKLFF. CDR3 sequence (DNA): TGCAGTGCTAGCAGCGACAGGGGCGGTGAAAAACTGTTTTTT.

The CDR3 nucleotides are TGCAGCGGAACCCGGACAGCCACGAACACTGAAGCTTTCTTT. Translated: CSGTRTATNTEAFF. The chain links TRBV29-1 to TRBJ1-1; tentatively, D is TRBD1 (6 bases). CDR1 SQVTM and CDR2 ANQGSEA come from the germline V gene. The germline V and J ends were trimmed by 7 bases and 1 base, with 16 bases remaining between them. The CDR3 is 14 residues long.

V and J are TRBV4-2 and TRBJ2-3; TRBD2 matches at 11 bases. Germline loops: CDR1 LGHNA, CDR2 YNFKEQ. With V trimmed by 3 bases and J by 4 bases, 9 bases remained unmatched. This CDR3 has 17 amino acids. CDR3 sequence: CASSQGSGRVVADTQYF. The CDR3 DNA sequence: TGTGCCAGCAGCCAGGGTAGCGGGAGGGTGGTGGCAGATACGCAGTATTTT.

The rearrangement uses TRBV7-2 and TRBJ2-3, with a tentative D call TRBD2 (6 bases). The CDR3 runs 15 residues. Looked up from germline, CDR1 is SGHTA and CDR2 is FQGNSA. V was pared by 2 bases and J by 4 bases, with 13 bases between. CDR3 nucleotides: TGTGCCAGCAGCTTATCGGCTACGGGGGCAGATACGCAGTATTTT. Protein sequence: CASSLSATGADTQYF.